The 10 T cell receptor beta chains below were found in one sample sequenced in a study of T cell repertoires in cytomegalovirus infection. TCRdb recomputed calls from the reads with MiXCR, one row per CDR3 protein. The table lists about 260,000 distinct CDR3 sequences, about 13% of them singletons. Sample: PBMCs. The receptors derive from a human donor in good health (CMV status not recorded). Some clones in this sample may be carry-over from other donors' samples.

This clonotype was found a few times. The chain carries TRBV27 and TRBJ1-1; D perhaps matches TRBD1 (6 bases). The CDR3 contains 13 residues. V was cut by 8 bases and J by 7 bases, with 17 bases left in between. CDR1 is MNHEY and CDR2 is SMNVEV in the germline V gene (reference sequence). CDR3 amino acids: CASCRPGGVEAFF. CDR3 coding DNA: TGTGCCAGCTGCAGACCCGGGGGCGTTGAAGCTTTCTTT.

The rearrangement uses TRBV29-1 and TRBJ2-7; D is undetermined. Trimming left V 5 bases short and J 2 bases short, with 10 bases between. The CDR3 is made up of 12 amino acids. Germline V gene sequence: CDR1 SQVTM, CDR2 ANQGSEA. The CDR3 coding sequence is TGCAGCGTTTGGGATAGCCCCTACGAGCAGTACTTC. The encoded protein is CSVWDSPYEQYF.

This clonotype came up a few times. The rearrangement joins TRBV27 to TRBJ1-4; no firm D call. V dropped 4 bases and J dropped 7 bases, with 13 bases sitting between them. The CDR3 has 14 amino acids. Germline-derived CDR1 and CDR2 are MNHEY and SMNVEV (reference sequence). The CDR3 loop reads CASSSGFGSEKLFF. The DNA of the CDR3 is TGTGCCAGCAGTTCGGGGTTTGGGAGTGAAAAACTGTTTTTT.

This clonotype was recorded many times. V usage is TRBV2 and J usage is TRBJ1-5; D remains unclear. The CDR3 is 16 residues long. Germline V CDR1 and CDR2: SNHLY, FYNNEI. Trimming pared 5 bases from V and 2 bases from J, leaving 16 bases between. CDR3 amino acids: CASSPRASGGNQPQHF. CDR3 nucleotide sequence: TGTGCCAGCAGTCCCCGGGCCTCCGGGGGCAATCAGCCCCAGCATTTT. Full variable domain (missing parts from reference TRBV2 and TRBJ1-5): EPEVTQTPSHQVTQMGQEVILRCVPISNHLYFYWYRQILGQKVEFLVSFYNNEISEKSEIFDDQFSVERPDGSNFTLKIRSTKLEDSAMYFCASSPRASGGNQPQHFGDGTRLSIL.

The chain couples TRBV5-1 to TRBJ1-1; tentative D call: TRBD1 (5 bases). V was cut by 1 base and J by 1 base, with 17 bases left in between. CDR3 size: 17 residues. Per the germline V gene, CDR1 is SGHRS and CDR2 is YFSETQ. This chain's CDR3 is CASSLPPTGTGNTEAFF. CDR3 sequence (DNA): TGCGCCAGCAGCTTGCCACCTACTGGGACGGGGAACACTGAAGCTTTCTTT.

This clonotype occurred many times. The chain couples TRBV14 to TRBJ2-7; D gene ambiguous. Germline V gene sequence: CDR1 SGHDN, CDR2 FVKESK. V was cut by 0 bases and J by 9 bases, with 12 bases left in between. This CDR3 is 13 amino acids long. The CDR3 sequence: CASSQDSGARQYF. The CDR3 DNA reads TGTGCCAGCAGCCAAGATAGTGGAGCGCGGCAGTACTTC.

The chain employs TRBV5-4 and TRBJ2-3; D is possibly TRBD2 (5 bases). This CDR3 has 14 residues. Deletions cut 0 bases from V and 2 bases from J, with 7 bases between. Per germline, CDR1 SGHNT and CDR2 YYREEE (reference sequence). CDR3 amino acids: CASSLVGLTDTQYF. Written as DNA, the CDR3 is TGTGCCAGCAGCTTGGTAGGACTCACAGATACGCAGTATTTT.

This chain links TRBV23-1 with TRBJ2-2; 7 bases are a match to TRBD1. TRBV23-1 is flagged as an ORF with uncertain function. The CDR3 spans 16 residues. V shed 3 bases, J shed 5 bases, and the junction held 9 bases outside the gene matches. CDR3 sequence (DNA): TGCGCCAGCAGTCACGACAGGGCATGGGGAACCGGGGAGCTGTTTTTT. The encoded protein is CASSHDRAWGTGELFF.

V and J are TRBV28 and TRBJ1-5; 11 bases fit TRBD1. The CDR3 covers 14 residues. CDR1 is MDHEN, CDR2 SYDVKM, per germline. J lost 9 bases, V lost 8 bases, and 9 bases had no gene match. CDR3 loop: CASLGTGGARPQHF. The CDR3 DNA reads as TGTGCCAGCCTGGGGACAGGGGGTGCGCGGCCCCAGCATTTT.

This clonotype was counted at least ten times. This chain connects TRBV28 to TRBJ2-1; D may be TRBD1 or TRBD2 (5 bases each). Per the germline V gene, CDR1 is MDHEN and CDR2 is SYDVKM. V was trimmed by 3 bases and J by 9 bases, leaving 12 bases between them. The CDR3 consists of 13 residues. The CDR3 DNA follows: TGTGCCAGCAGTTTCGGGGCCGCCACTGAGCAGTTCTTC. Translated: CASSFGAATEQFF.